Sequencing of this T cell receptor beta chain was carried out in a study of identifying expanded T cells in peripheral blood. CDR1 SGHTA and CDR2 FQGNSA come from the germline V gene. The CDR3 sequence is 15 residues long. The V end was cut by 3 bases, the J end by 1 base, with 10 bases between. Sequencing used immunoSEQ multiplex PCR; TCRdb keeps in-frame clones, though not all of them. Of over 90,000 clones listed, 70% to 90% are singletons. The chain recombines TRBV7-2 with TRBJ1-5, with D perhaps TRBD1 (5 bases). Sequenced material: blood. This TCR came from a person between 18 and 69 years old in good health. The CDR3 DNA is TGTGCCAGCAGCTTTGCTGGGGGGAGCAATCAGCCCCAGCATTTT. Encoded protein: CASSFAGGSNQPQHF.